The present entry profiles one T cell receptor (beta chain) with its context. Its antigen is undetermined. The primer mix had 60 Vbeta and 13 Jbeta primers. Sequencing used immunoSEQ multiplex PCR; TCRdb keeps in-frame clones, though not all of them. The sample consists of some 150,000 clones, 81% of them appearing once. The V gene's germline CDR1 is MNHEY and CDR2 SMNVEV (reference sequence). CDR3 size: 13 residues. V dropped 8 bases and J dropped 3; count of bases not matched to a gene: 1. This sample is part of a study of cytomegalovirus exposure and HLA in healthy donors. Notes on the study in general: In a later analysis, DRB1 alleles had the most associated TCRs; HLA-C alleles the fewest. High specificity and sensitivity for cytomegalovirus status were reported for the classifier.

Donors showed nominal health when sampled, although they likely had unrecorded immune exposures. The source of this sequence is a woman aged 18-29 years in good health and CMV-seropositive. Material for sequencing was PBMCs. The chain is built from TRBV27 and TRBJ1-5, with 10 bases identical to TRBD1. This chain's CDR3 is CASGQGVNQPQHF. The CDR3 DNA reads TGTGCCAGCGGACAGGGGGTCAATCAGCCCCAGCATTTT.